This record looks at one T cell receptor beta chain sequence and its context. The repertoire was sequenced with immunoSEQ multiplex PCR; TCRdb's copy has only in-frame clones and lacks some. Of roughly 230,000 clones listed, nearly 90% are singletons. These data come from a study of blood T cell repertoires in COVID-19. The V and J ends lost 2 bases and 5 bases respectively, with 7 bases between them. Germline CDR1 and CDR2: SGHTS and YDEGEE. The CDR3 has 12 amino acids. The sequencing input was peripheral blood. This TCR was sampled from a woman aged 55-70 years with COVID-19, enrolled during active disease. This rearrangement joins TRBV5-8 to TRBJ1-1; TRBD1 is a possible D gene (5 bases). CDR3 sequence (DNA): TGTGCCAGCAGCTTTGGGGGGACTGAAGCTTTCTTT. Its protein is CASSFGGTEAFF. The full variable domain, completed using reference TRBV5-8 and TRBJ1-1, is EAGVTQSPTHLIKTRGQQATLRCSPISGHTSVYWYQQALGLGLQFLLWYDEGEERNRGNFPPRFSGRQFPNYSSELNVNALELEDSALYLCASSFGGTEAFFGQGTRLTVV.